A selection of T cell receptor beta chains follows, all from one sample in a study of cytomegalovirus exposure and HLA in healthy donors. Method: immunoSEQ multiplex PCR; TCRdb's copy keeps in-frame clones and lacks some. The data show about 98,000 clones, around four fifths seen once. Sequenced input: PBMCs. The receptors stem from a female donor in good health and CMV-seropositive. CDR3s include the opening cysteine and the closing phenylalanine or tryptophan. Fields, in order: J gene, V gene, clone size, D gene, CDR3 DNA, CDR3 protein. The D gene is left open where the match is weak. Clone size appears in some rows only: once, few, many, or a class for an expanded clone.

J gene: TRBJ2-1
V gene: TRBV5-1
clone size: .
D gene: .
CDR3 DNA: TGCGCCAGCAGCTTGGCACCCGACAGGAGTGAGCAGTTCTTC
CDR3 protein: CASSLAPDRSEQFF

J gene: TRBJ2-7
V gene: TRBV28
clone size: .
D gene: TRBD1
CDR3 DNA: TGTGCCAGCAGTGGGACAGGGGCACCCTACGAGCAGTACTTC
CDR3 protein: CASSGTGAPYEQYF

J gene: TRBJ2-7
V gene: TRBV5-1
clone size: few
D gene: TRBD2
CDR3 DNA: TGCGCCAGCAGCTCGGGACTAGCGAACAACGAGCAGTACTTC
CDR3 protein: CASSSGLANNEQYF

J gene: TRBJ2-3
V gene: TRBV15
clone size: .
D gene: TRBD1
CDR3 DNA: TGTGCCACCAGCAGAGTTCCCGGACAGGTCGAGGAAGATACGCAGTATTTT
CDR3 protein: CATSRVPGQVEEDTQYF

J gene: TRBJ2-1
V gene: TRBV18
clone size: .
D gene: TRBD2
CDR3 DNA: TGTGCCAGCTCACCGGCGGGAGGGTCTGTCAATGAGCAGTTCTTC
CDR3 protein: CASSPAGGSVNEQFF

J gene: TRBJ1-1
V gene: TRBV6-5
clone size: .
D gene: .
CDR3 DNA: TGTGCCAGCAGTTACTCAGGAGGAGGTGGCACTGAAGCTTTCTTT
CDR3 protein: CASSYSGGGGTEAFF

J gene: TRBJ2-7
V gene: TRBV18
clone size: .
D gene: .
CDR3 DNA: TGTGCCAGCTCACCCTTGGACACACACTACGAGCAGTACTTC
CDR3 protein: CASSPLDTHYEQYF

J gene: TRBJ2-1
V gene: TRBV4-1
clone size: .
D gene: TRBD1
CDR3 DNA: TGCGCCAGCAGCCACCCTCAAGGCGGACAGGGATCCTACAATGAGCAGTTCTTC
CDR3 protein: CASSHPQGGQGSYNEQFF

J gene: TRBJ2-1
V gene: TRBV9
clone size: .
D gene: .
CDR3 DNA: TGTGCCAGCAGCGTAGACGCAGGATTCTACAATGAGCAGTTCTTC
CDR3 protein: CASSVDAGFYNEQFF

J gene: TRBJ2-4
V gene: TRBV6-5
clone size: .
D gene: .
CDR3 DNA: TGTGCCAGCAAGACCCGGGACATTCAGTACTTC
CDR3 protein: CASKTRDIQYF

J gene: TRBJ2-1
V gene: TRBV6-1
clone size: .
D gene: TRBD2
CDR3 DNA: TGTGCCAGCAGTGTCGTCTTAGGGGGACTAGCGGACAATGAGCAGTTCTTC
CDR3 protein: CASSVVLGGLADNEQFF

J gene: TRBJ1-5
V gene: TRBV30
clone size: .
D gene: .
CDR3 DNA: TGTGCCTGGAGTGTATCTTCCAATCAGCCCCAGCATTTT
CDR3 protein: CAWSVSSNQPQHF

J gene: TRBJ2-3
V gene: TRBV5-5
clone size: .
D gene: TRBD2
CDR3 DNA: TGTGCCAGCAGCTTTCCACGGGGGGGCGCTTATACGCAGTATTTT
CDR3 protein: CASSFPRGGAYTQYF

J gene: TRBJ2-3
V gene: TRBV5-4
clone size: .
D gene: .
CDR3 DNA: TGTGCCAGCACCCCGAGCACAGATACGCAGTATTTT
CDR3 protein: CASTPSTDTQYF

J gene: TRBJ2-2
V gene: TRBV28
clone size: .
D gene: .
CDR3 DNA: TGTGCCAGCAGTTTACGGGGTTCCGTCACCGGGGAGCTGTTTTTT
CDR3 protein: CASSLRGSVTGELFF

J gene: TRBJ2-5
V gene: TRBV11-2
clone size: .
D gene: TRBD1
CDR3 DNA: TGTGCCAGCAGCTTAGAAGGGGGCAAGGGTGAGACCCAGTACTTC
CDR3 protein: CASSLEGGKGETQYF

J gene: TRBJ2-7
V gene: TRBV27
clone size: .
D gene: .
CDR3 DNA: TGTGCCAGCAGTTCCGATACCTCCTACGAGCAGTACTTC
CDR3 protein: CASSSDTSYEQYF

J gene: TRBJ1-2
V gene: TRBV5-1
clone size: .
D gene: TRBD1
CDR3 DNA: TGCGCCAGCAGCCAGACAGGGGTCCGGAGCTATGGCTACACCTTC
CDR3 protein: CASSQTGVRSYGYTF

J gene: TRBJ1-2
V gene: TRBV15
clone size: once
D gene: .
CDR3 DNA: TGTGCCACCAGCGGGTCCGGGAGCGGCTATGGCTACACCTTC
CDR3 protein: CATSGSGSGYGYTF

J gene: TRBJ2-1
V gene: TRBV15
clone size: .
D gene: .
CDR3 DNA: TGTGCCACCAGCAAGGCAGGTCCCGTCGATCAGCAGTTCTTC
CDR3 protein: CATSKAGPVDQQFF

J gene: TRBJ2-1
V gene: TRBV7-6
clone size: .
D gene: TRBD2
CDR3 DNA: TGTGCCAGCAGCTTAGCGCTGGCGGGGGGGAGTCACAATGAGCAGTTCTTC
CDR3 protein: CASSLALAGGSHNEQFF

J gene: TRBJ2-7
V gene: TRBV9
clone size: .
D gene: TRBD1
CDR3 DNA: TGTGCCAGCAGCGTCAGGACGGGACAGGGGGCCCACGAGCAGTACTTC
CDR3 protein: CASSVRTGQGAHEQYF

J gene: TRBJ1-6
V gene: TRBV15
clone size: .
D gene: TRBD1
CDR3 DNA: TGTGCCACCAGCATTACAGGGGGTGAAGCCCTCCACTTT
CDR3 protein: CATSITGGEALHF

J gene: TRBJ1-2
V gene: TRBV5-1
clone size: .
D gene: .
CDR3 DNA: TGCGCCAGCAGCTTGTCAGGGGACGTAGCCTATGGCTACACCTTC
CDR3 protein: CASSLSGDVAYGYTF

J gene: TRBJ1-3
V gene: TRBV5-6
clone size: .
D gene: .
CDR3 DNA: TGTGCCAGCAGCTTGATAGGAGGGCCAGGAAACACCATATATTTT
CDR3 protein: CASSLIGGPGNTIYF

J gene: TRBJ1-1
V gene: TRBV5-4
clone size: .
D gene: TRBD1
CDR3 DNA: TGTGCCAGCAGCGGACAGGGAAGAACTGAAGCTTTCTTT
CDR3 protein: CASSGQGRTEAFF

J gene: TRBJ2-2
V gene: TRBV5-1
clone size: .
D gene: .
CDR3 DNA: TGCGCCAGCAGCTTGTACCGGACAGAGAACACCGGGGAGCTGTTTTTT
CDR3 protein: CASSLYRTENTGELFF

J gene: TRBJ2-5
V gene: TRBV7-9
clone size: .
D gene: TRBD1
CDR3 DNA: TGTGCCAGCAGCTTAAGGCGACAGGGGGGTATCGAGACCCAGTACTTC
CDR3 protein: CASSLRRQGGIETQYF

J gene: TRBJ2-3
V gene: TRBV11-2
clone size: .
D gene: TRBD2
CDR3 DNA: TGTGCCAGCAGCCCAGTGGGAGCGGGAGTCCATTTTACGCAGTATTTT
CDR3 protein: CASSPVGAGVHFTQYF

J gene: TRBJ2-3
V gene: TRBV10-3
clone size: .
D gene: .
CDR3 DNA: TGTACCACCTCCCAGGGGGATACGCAGTATTTT
CDR3 protein: CTTSQGDTQYF

J gene: TRBJ2-2
V gene: TRBV2
clone size: .
D gene: TRBD1
CDR3 DNA: TGTGCCATCGGGACAGGGAGGATCACCGGGGAGCTGTTTTTT
CDR3 protein: CAIGTGRITGELFF

J gene: TRBJ1-1
V gene: TRBV4-1
clone size: .
D gene: .
CDR3 DNA: TGCGCCAGCAGCCAAGATACACCCTGGAGGGCTTTCTTT
CDR3 protein: CASSQDTPWRAFF